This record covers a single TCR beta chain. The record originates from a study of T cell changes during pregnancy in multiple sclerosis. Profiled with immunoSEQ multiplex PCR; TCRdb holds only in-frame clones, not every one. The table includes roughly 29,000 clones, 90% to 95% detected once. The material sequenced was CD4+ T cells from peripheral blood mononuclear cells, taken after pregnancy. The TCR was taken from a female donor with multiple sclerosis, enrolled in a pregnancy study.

CDR3 DNA: TGTGCCAGTAGCTCCGCGCTCAGGGGCTCTTCACCCCTCCACTTT. This codes for CASSSALRGSSPLHF. The chain couples TRBV19 to TRBJ1-6; a weak D match, TRBD1 (6 bases). CDR3 length: 15 residues. Germline V lookup: CDR1 LNHDA, CDR2 SQIVND (reference sequence). Trimming stripped 6 bases from V and 9 bases from J, with 18 bases between.